This record covers a single TCR beta chain. Its antigen is unidentified. These data are taken from a study of cytomegalovirus exposure and HLA in healthy donors. About the study: Earlier work reported 110 million or so unique TCR beta sequences from about 190 million T cells.

J lost 5 bases, V lost 4 bases, and 8 bases had no gene match. This CDR3 has 16 residues. Per germline, CDR1 MGHRA and CDR2 YSYEKL. A multiplex PCR was run with 60 Vbeta primers and 13 Jbeta primers. Sequencing used immunoSEQ multiplex PCR; TCRdb keeps in-frame clones, though not all of them. This table has 150,000 to 200,000 clones, about 90% appearing once. Notes on the study in general: It was likely that a cluster of highly shared sequence variants was a sequencing artifact. The presence/absence work took it that sequencing depth was about the same across donors.

The chain is built from TRBV4-1 and TRBJ2-1; 10 bases align to TRBD2. This receptor was identified in a girl less than two years old in good health and CMV-seronegative. Sequenced: PBMCs. CDR3 sequence reads: CASSRAAGGFNNEQFF. In DNA form, the CDR3 reads TGCGCCAGCAGCCGAGCAGCGGGGGGGTTTAACAATGAGCAGTTCTTC.